This entry lists 2 T cell receptor beta chains sequenced from one sample in a study of tumor-infiltrating lymphocytes in primary liver carcinoma. Extraction of RNA together with DNA used roughly 20-32 mg of unsorted bulk tissue. The authors made TCR beta cDNA from around 500 ng total RNA with a constant-region primer. Modified slightly, ARM-PCR produced TCR beta libraries over three nested multiplex PCR rounds. The first two PCR rounds used TRBV1-TRBV30 forward primers with a C-beta reverse primer, roughly 11 cycles each. MiXCR, run by TCRdb on the multiplex PCR reads, gives a single entry per CDR3 protein. The sample records about 190,000 distinct CDR3 sequences, 70% to 90% being singletons. The sequencing sample was made of tumor tissue from primary liver carcinoma. The source is a man between 40 and 49 years old with primary liver carcinoma and hepatitis B virus infection.

Turning to this clonotype: Relative to the germline gene, one junction end is altered; a read error may explain this. The chain links TRBV12-3 or TRBV12-4 to TRBJ1-5; a weak D match, TRBD1 (5 bases). This CDR3 comprises 13 residues. The CDR3 DNA reads as TGTGCCATCAGTACGAGGGGTGGAGGGCCCCAGCATTTT. It specifies CAISTRGGGPQHF.

About this clonotype itself: In this CDR3 the conserved last residue, phenylalanine or tryptophan, is missing, so a read error is likely. The J gene is TRBJ2-7, the V gene TRBV29-1, with D tentatively TRBD1 (7 bases). This CDR3 comprises 12 residues. CDR1 is SQVTM and CDR2 is ANQGSEA in the germline V gene. Trimming stripped 5 bases from V and 3 bases from J, with 11 bases between. The chain's CDR3 is CSVIRGVYEQYS. CDR3 nucleotides: TGCAGCGTTATCAGGGGGGTCTACGAGCAGTACTCC.